This note documents a single T cell receptor beta chain sequence. Its cognate antigen is unknown. Relative to the germline gene, one junction end is altered; a read error may explain this. This sample was included in a study of blood T cells in healthy people across ages. Notes on the study in general: Researchers judged that diversity estimates from one million T cells fell short of true values. More naive CD4+ cells and higher diversity marked long-lived donors relative to aged donors.

CDR3 length: 15 residues. Together with a sample-barcoded 5' primer, a J-beta primer mix was included in a second PCR lasting about 6 to 11 cycles. A minimum of 3 million CDR3-containing paired-end reads was obtained for each sample. MiXCR, applied by TCRdb to the 5' RACE reads, yields one record per CDR3 protein. The table lists about 1,800,000 distinct CDR3 sequences, roughly 27% of them singletons. J is TRBJ2-3 and V is TRBV12-3 or TRBV12-4; no definite D call. The sequencing input was blood. The TCR was taken from a woman aged 25 to 39 in good health. CDR3 sequence reads: CASRSIGKSTDTRYF. CDR3 DNA: TGTGCCAGCAGGTCCATAGGGAAAAGCACAGATACGCGGTATTTT.